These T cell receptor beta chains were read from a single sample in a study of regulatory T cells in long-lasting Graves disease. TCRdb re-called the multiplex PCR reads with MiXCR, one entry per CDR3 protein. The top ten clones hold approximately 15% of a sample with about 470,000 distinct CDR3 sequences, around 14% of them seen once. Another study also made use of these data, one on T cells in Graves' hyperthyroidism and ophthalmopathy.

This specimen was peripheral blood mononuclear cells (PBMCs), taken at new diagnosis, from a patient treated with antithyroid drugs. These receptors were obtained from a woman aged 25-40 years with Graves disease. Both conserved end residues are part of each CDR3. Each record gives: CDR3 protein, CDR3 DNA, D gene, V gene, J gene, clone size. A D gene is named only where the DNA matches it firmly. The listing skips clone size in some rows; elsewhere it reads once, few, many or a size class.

CASSLGLAGVSYEQYF	TGTGCCAGCAGCTTAGGACTAGCGGGAGTTTCCTACGAGCAGTACTTC	TRBD2	TRBV7-2	TRBJ2-7	once
CSARPRKGVNQPQHF	TGCAGTGCTAGACCCCGGAAGGGGGTCAATCAGCCCCAGCATTTT	NA	TRBV20-1	TRBJ1-5	few
CSDLGQPNQPQHF	TGCAGTGACTTGGGACAGCCCAATCAGCCCCAGCATTTT	TRBD1	TRBV20-1	TRBJ1-5	few
CAWSVIAQGPANVLTF	TGTGCCTGGAGTGTAATCGCGCAGGGTCCAGCCAACGTCCTGACTTTC	NA	TRBV30	TRBJ2-6	NA
CASKIGLAGDTGELFF	TGTGCCAGCAAAATAGGACTAGCGGGCGACACCGGGGAGCTGTTTTTT	TRBD2	TRBV6-1	TRBJ2-2	many
CSARAGGPRDTQYF	TGCAGTGCTAGAGCGGGAGGGCCGAGAGATACGCAGTATTTT	TRBD2	TRBV20-1	TRBJ2-3	many
CASSPLGESREQFF	TGTGCCAGCAGCCCCCTGGGGGAATCCCGAGAGCAGTTCTTC	NA	TRBV7-9	TRBJ2-1	NA
CASSSSRERYNEQFF	TGTGCCAGCAGCTCCTCGCGGGAGAGGTACAATGAGCAGTTCTTC	TRBD2	TRBV7-9	TRBJ2-1	NA
CASSLGGQPTEAFF	TGTGCCAGCAGCTTGGGGGGACAGCCCACTGAAGCTTTCTTT	TRBD1	TRBV5-8	TRBJ1-1	many
CSARAVPLNSPLHF	TGCAGTGCTCGTGCAGTCCCTCTCAATTCACCCCTCCACTTT	NA	TRBV20-1	TRBJ1-6	many
CASSISAVGTEAFF	TGTGCCAGTAGTATTTCGGCAGTCGGCACTGAAGCTTTCTTT	NA	TRBV19	TRBJ1-1	many
CAWSGGFQETQYF	TGTGCCTGGAGTGGGGGTTTCCAAGAGACCCAGTACTTC	NA	TRBV30	TRBJ2-5	many
CSAGGQGGTEAFF	TGCAGTGCTGGGGGACAGGGAGGTACTGAAGCTTTCTTT	TRBD1	TRBV20-1	TRBJ1-1	few
CAIKREPGSGELFF	TGTGCCATCAAGCGGGAGCCTGGGTCCGGGGAGCTGTTTTTT	TRBD2	TRBV10-3	TRBJ2-2	many
CASSRGRATQRGNQPQHF	TGTGCCAGTAGTCGGGGACGGGCTACCCAGCGGGGCAATCAGCCCCAGCATTTT	NA	TRBV19	TRBJ1-5	NA
CASSQGLGMRSEAFF	TGTGCCAGCAGCCAAGGCCTGGGAATGAGATCTGAAGCTTTCTTT	NA	TRBV4-2	TRBJ1-1	NA
CASSQLAGSYEQYF	TGTGCCAGCAGTCAATTAGCTGGGAGTTACGAGCAGTACTTC	NA	TRBV12-3/TRBV12-4	TRBJ2-7	many
CSASRLAGGEYNEQFF	TGCAGTGCTAGTCGTCTAGCGGGAGGCGAATACAATGAGCAGTTCTTC	TRBD2	TRBV20-1	TRBJ2-1	many
CASSDFQGAPDEQYF	TGTGCCAGCAGTGACTTTCAGGGCGCCCCGGACGAGCAGTACTTC	NA	TRBV6-1	TRBJ2-7	NA
CASSGLAGGRQYF	TGTGCCAGCAGTGGGCTAGCGGGTGGTCGGCAGTACTTC	TRBD2	TRBV11-2	TRBJ2-7	many
CSARTGGPLNTEAFF	TGCAGTGCTAGAACGGGAGGTCCACTGAACACTGAAGCTTTCTTT	NA	TRBV20-1	TRBJ1-1	many
CATIPGQTYSNQPQHF	TGTGCCACCATCCCGGGACAGACATATAGCAATCAGCCCCAGCATTTT	TRBD1	TRBV24-1	TRBJ1-5	many
CASSFRSRETQYF	TGTGCCAGCAGTTTCCGGTCAAGGGAGACCCAGTACTTC	NA	TRBV12-3/TRBV12-4	TRBJ2-5	many
CASSPGQVLGNTEAFF	TGTGCCAGCAGCCCCGGGCAGGTTTTGGGAAACACTGAAGCTTTCTTT	NA	TRBV5-8	TRBJ1-1	many
CASSGGARRSYEQYF	TGTGCCAGCAGCGGGGGGGCAAGGAGATCCTACGAGCAGTACTTC	NA	TRBV5-6	TRBJ2-7	many
CASSMLAGGLYNEQFF	TGTGCCAGTAGTATGTTAGCGGGAGGGCTATACAATGAGCAGTTCTTC	TRBD2	TRBV19	TRBJ2-1	few
CASSAQLAASTDTQYF	TGTGCCAGCAGCGCGCAACTAGCGGCTAGCACAGATACGCAGTATTTT	TRBD2	TRBV9	TRBJ2-3	NA
CASSDSGRRKTGELFF	TGTGCCAGCAGCGATAGCGGGAGAAGAAAAACCGGGGAGCTGTTTTTT	TRBD2	TRBV7-3	TRBJ2-2	NA
CSARQGDTEAFF	TGCAGTGCTAGGCAGGGGGACACTGAAGCTTTCTTT	TRBD1	TRBV20-1	TRBJ1-1	large
CASSLAVSSYEQYF	TGTGCCAGCAGCCTAGCGGTTAGCTCCTACGAGCAGTACTTC	TRBD2	TRBV11-2	TRBJ2-7	many
CSVSGGGVEPQHF	TGCAGCGTTTCTGGGGGGGGGGTAGAGCCCCAGCATTTT	NA	TRBV29-1	TRBJ1-5	NA
CATEVGTGGAYEQYF	TGTGCCACTGAAGTCGGGACAGGGGGTGCCTACGAGCAGTACTTC	TRBD1	TRBV24-1	TRBJ2-7	few
CASSLWEGAWEQYF	TGTGCCAGCAGTTTATGGGAGGGGGCATGGGAGCAGTACTTC	NA	TRBV24-1	TRBJ2-7	few
CASRGQGRGYTF	TGTGCCAGCAGAGGACAGGGACGGGGCTACACCTTC	TRBD1	TRBV2	TRBJ1-2	few
CASRREGSYNEQFF	TGTGCCAGCAGGAGGGAAGGCTCCTACAATGAGCAGTTCTTC	NA	TRBV27	TRBJ2-1	few
CASSLWGPGPTGELFF	TGTGCCAGCAGTTTATGGGGCCCCGGGCCCACCGGGGAGCTGTTTTTT	NA	TRBV28	TRBJ2-2	NA
CSASGTGGSFTEAFF	TGCAGTGCCTCCGGGACAGGGGGGTCCTTCACTGAAGCTTTCTTT	TRBD1	TRBV20-1	TRBJ1-1	many
CASSYFPWGPSYEQYF	TGTGCCAGCAGTTACTTCCCTTGGGGGCCCTCCTACGAGCAGTACTTC	NA	TRBV6-2/TRBV6-3	TRBJ2-7	many
CASSLGEVRETQYF	TGTGCCAGCAGTTTAGGTGAAGTGCGAGAGACCCAGTACTTC	NA	TRBV28	TRBJ2-5	NA
CASSLGQGDRFF	TGTGCCAGCAGTCTGGGACAGGGCGACAGGTTTTTT	TRBD1	TRBV6-1	TRBJ1-4	NA
CASSIIGDRSYEQYF	TGTGCCAGTAGTATTATAGGGGACAGATCCTACGAGCAGTACTTC	TRBD1	TRBV19	TRBJ2-7	NA
CSARDHVGTGYYGYTF	TGCAGTGCTAGAGATCATGTGGGGACAGGGTACTATGGCTACACCTTC	TRBD1	TRBV20-1	TRBJ1-2	NA
CASSIEGGGGYTF	TGTGCCAGTAGTATAGAAGGGGGCGGTGGCTACACCTTC	TRBD1	TRBV19	TRBJ1-2	NA
CASSPRTGENTEAFF	TGTGCCAGCAGCCCTCGGACAGGGGAGAACACTGAAGCTTTCTTT	TRBD1	TRBV9	TRBJ1-1	many
CSALQGSSTDTQYF	TGCAGTGCCCTACAGGGCTCAAGCACAGATACGCAGTATTTT	NA	TRBV20-1	TRBJ2-3	many
CASSLIDGGSYNEQFF	TGCGCCAGCAGCTTAATTGACGGGGGGTCCTACAATGAGCAGTTCTTC	TRBD2	TRBV5-1	TRBJ2-1	NA
CASSPYRAGGYTF	TGTGCCAGCAGCCCTTACAGGGCCGGTGGCTACACCTTC	NA	TRBV7-3	TRBJ1-2	NA
CASSMGRKNTEAFF	TGTGCCAGTAGTATGGGACGGAAGAACACTGAAGCTTTCTTT	NA	TRBV19	TRBJ1-1	few
CASSLANNRAYNEQFF	TGCGCCAGCAGCTTGGCAAATAATCGGGCCTACAATGAGCAGTTCTTC	NA	TRBV5-1	TRBJ2-1	many
CASSEAEGSPYEQYF	TGTGCCAGCAGTGAAGCTGAGGGCAGCCCCTACGAGCAGTACTTC	NA	TRBV6-2/TRBV6-3	TRBJ2-7	many
CASSLSRVSTDTQYF	TGTGCCAGCAGCTTATCAAGGGTTAGCACAGATACGCAGTATTTT	NA	TRBV7-2	TRBJ2-3	many
CASSPYHRSDQPQHF	TGTGCCAGTAGTCCATACCACAGGTCTGATCAGCCCCAGCATTTT	NA	TRBV19	TRBJ1-5	NA
CASSLYPPWGEKGATIYF	TGTGCCAGCAGTTTATATCCGCCGTGGGGAGAGAAAGGAGCCACCATATATTTT	NA	TRBV28	TRBJ1-3	many